The entry below describes one T cell receptor beta chain. Its antigen is not known. TCRdb keeps only in-frame clones here, not all; method: immunoSEQ multiplex PCR. The table shows roughly 390,000 clones, with 80% to 90% occurring only once. Treatment in this sample: around 19 received Ad26.COV2.S at low or high dose, single or two shots; 5 received placebo; per-sample allocation not given. Day 63 following the first vaccine or placebo injection was when the samples were taken. CDR1 and CDR2 (germline): ENHRY, SYGVKD. The CDR3 runs to 15 residues. V was trimmed by 1 base and J by 0 bases, leaving 9 bases between them. The source of the sample is a study of Ad26.COV2.S vaccination and SARS-CoV-2 variants. Study-wide context: Donor participated within the Ad26.COV2.S arm of the COV1001 trial.

Findings and limits, study-wide: After vaccination, reports described spike-specific CD8+ and CD4+ T cell responses as showing substantial breadth.

This receptor was identified in a person between 18 and 65 years old who received the Ad26.COV2.S COVID-19 vaccine or a placebo. V and J are TRBV10-3 and TRBJ2-5, with a weak D call TRBD2 (6 bases). This specimen was peripheral blood, taken in a trial of Ad26.COV2.S vaccine versus placebo. CDR3 amino acids: CAISEYRDYQETQYF. The DNA of the CDR3 is TGTGCCATCAGTGAGTACCGGGACTACCAAGAGACCCAGTACTTC.